This T cell receptor beta chain came from a study of blood T cell repertoires in COVID-19 (TCRdb year 2020). Describing the broader study: The collaborator samples originated in the United States, Italy and Spain and spanned the acute and convalescent phases of COVID-19. Samples came from the ongoing ImmuneRACE study (first 160 participants) plus 1,254 subjects from 6 global collaborators. The material from the prospective study consisted of cDNA or gDNA derived from T cells, B-cell-depleted T cells, or PBMCs. Sample metadata almost always included a de-identified subject ID, COVID-19 status, age in years and sex. Where available, HLA class I and class II types were taken from metadata supplied by the sample provider and were not determined by assay-based typing. Deeply sampled blood TCRbeta repertoires from subjects exposed to, actively infected with, or recovered from COVID-19 were included in the dataset. The repertoires were released in a freely available public database intended as a resource for research on the immune response to SARS-CoV-2. Beyond this particular receptor, the publication reports: How much clinical and demographic metadata was included differed by source and by participant, and the metadata was provided uncurated.

Taken from cysteine to phenylalanine, the CDR3 has 13 residues. The CDR3 DNA has 39 bases and is translated from base 1. The V end loses 4 bases and the J end loses 7 bases, and a stretch of 11 bases separates them. Per the germline V gene, SGHTA is the CDR1 and FQGNSA is the CDR2. In Seattle, one collaborating source enrolled patients while the infection was active and tracked those patients longitudinally over the course of disease. Each collaborating institution followed its own protocols to collect whole blood in K2EDTA tubes. For TCRbeta analysis, collaborator samples were shipped as frozen whole blood, as isolated PBMCs, or as DNA extracted from either sample type. About this clone: Its antigen has not been determined. Per-base qualities were not stored, and no clone one base away is much larger.

The immunoSEQ Assay, a bias-controlled multiplex PCR, was used to amplify TCRbeta CDR3 regions from genomic DNA. The original methods were these. Within the assay, amplification of reference gene primers was used to estimate how many nucleated cells each sample contained. To quantify the absolute abundance of each unique TCRbeta CDR3 rearrangement, sequence reads were collapsed and filtered. For each sample, productive Simpson clonality was calculated as the square root of Simpson's diversity index across productive rearrangements. TCRdb holds this immuneACCESS table with in-frame rearrangements only. Some clones are missing; in checked studies, unresolved V genes explain under half, and the rest has no known cause. D and trimming come from the DNA, and the V and J calls and clone size come from that table. A total of about 250,000 clones appear in this sample, 88% of them only once. Around 6.6% of the sample goes to the ten largest clones.

The TCR originated in a young woman with COVID-19, enrolled during active disease. The source material was peripheral blood. The chain employs TRBV7-2 and TRBJ1-5; the D gene cannot be named for sure. This receptor carries the CDR3 CASSYNVGQPQHF. The DNA reads TGTGCCAGCAGCTATAACGTTGGCCAGCCCCAGCATTTT.